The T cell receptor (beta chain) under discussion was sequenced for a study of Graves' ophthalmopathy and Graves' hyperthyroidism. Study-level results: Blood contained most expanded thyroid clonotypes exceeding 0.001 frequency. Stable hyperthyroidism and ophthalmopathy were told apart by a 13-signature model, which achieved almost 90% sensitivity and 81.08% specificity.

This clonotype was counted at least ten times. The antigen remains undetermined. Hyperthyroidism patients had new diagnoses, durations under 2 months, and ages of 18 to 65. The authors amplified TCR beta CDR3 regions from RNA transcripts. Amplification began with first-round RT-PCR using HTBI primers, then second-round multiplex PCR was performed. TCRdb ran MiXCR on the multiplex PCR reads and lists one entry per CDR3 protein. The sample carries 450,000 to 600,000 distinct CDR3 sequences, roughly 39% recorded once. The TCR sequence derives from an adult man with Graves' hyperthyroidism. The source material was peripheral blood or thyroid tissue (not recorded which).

CDR3 DNA sequence: TGTGCCAGCAGCTTCCAGGACAGGGGACCGACTAATGAAAAACTGTTTTTT. This translates into CASSFQDRGPTNEKLFF. V is TRBV7-9 and J is TRBJ1-4, with 9 positions matching TRBD1. The CDR3 has 17 amino acids. The V gene's germline CDR1 is SEHNR and CDR2 FQNEAQ (reference sequence). With 3 bases clipped from V and 2 bases from J, the junction kept 7 bases outside the gene matches. Using reference TRBV7-9 and TRBJ1-4 for the parts outside the CDR3, the full variable domain is DTGVSQNPRHKITKRGQNVTFRCDPISEHNRLYWYRQTLGQGPEFLTYFQNEAQLEKSRLLSDRFSAERPKGSFSTLEIQRTEQGDSAMYLCASSFQDRGPTNEKLFFGSGTQLSVL.